The clone carrying this T cell receptor (beta chain) has only a few counts. The antigen is undetermined. Of the isolated RNA, all was reverse transcribed, and so the sequenced material was expressed TCRB transcripts. Generated by immunoSEQ multiplex PCR, the TCRdb table keeps only in-frame clones and is missing some. The table lists about 360,000 clones, roughly an eighth of them singletons, with 0.0095% to 0.013% in the top ten. The sample belongs to a study of beta chain features in type 1 diabetes. Study-wide background: Sorted cells from all samples, numbering 100 million to 120 million, were examined. The study, taken as a whole, reports: In type 1 diabetes patients, VDJ junctions had fewer insertions; deletions at these junctions were more frequent. A moderate, significant TCRB CDR3 shortening appeared in type 1 diabetes across four CD4+ subsets. Patients' naive, central memory and Treg TCRB repertoires seemed closer to one another than those of healthy donors.

Sequencing used naive CD4+ T cells from blood. This TCR was sampled from a woman younger than 30 with type 1 diabetes.

The CDR3 spells CASSSTGTEPFEQYF. The CDR3 region has the DNA TGTGCCAGCAGCTCGACCGGGACAGAGCCTTTTGAGCAGTACTTC. The rearrangement joins TRBV7-2 to TRBJ2-7, with 7 nucleotides matching TRBD1. The CDR3 is made up of 15 amino acids. The trim removed 4 bases at V and 7 bases at J, leaving 13 bases unmatched. In germline, CDR1 is SGHTA, CDR2 FQGNSA.